This T cell receptor (beta chain) is drawn from a study of shared clonotypes between healthy human individuals. Every contributor of samples was a Caucasian grown-up residing in Nashville, Tennessee. Sequenced by immunoSEQ multiplex PCR; TCRdb stores in-frame clones only, minus some. The sample comprises more than 1,200,000 clones, about 98.5% of which are singletons, and over 0.3% rests with the top ten. Study findings and constraints: The small donor group covered limited genetic and exposure diversity.

On this clone itself: The antigen is undetermined.

The receptor's source is a man younger than 40 in good health. Material for sequencing was naive CD4+ T cells sorted from blood. Documented subset: CD45RA+ positively selected.

The CDR3 DNA sequence: TGCAGTGCCAAACTAGTATACGAGCAGTACTTC. This codes for CSAKLVYEQYF. The chain employs TRBV20-1 and TRBJ2-7, with D perhaps TRBD2 (5 bases). The germline gives CDR1 DFQATT, CDR2 SNEGSKA (reference sequence). The V gene lost 6 bases and the J gene lost 4 bases, with 10 bases spanning the gap. This CDR3 region has 11 residues.